The rows below give T cell receptor beta chains drawn from one sample of a study of blood T cell dynamics during melanoma immunotherapy. Repertoires were generated with immunoSEQ multiplex PCR, while TCRdb's copy carries only in-frame clones and drops some. The data show about 7,600 clones, more than 75% seen once. The material sequenced was blood, taken from a patient treated with checkpoint blockade. These receptors were obtained from a human donor with melanoma. Each CDR3 is given with its conserved first and last residue. Fields, in order: clone size, V gene, J gene, D gene, CDR3 protein, CDR3 DNA. A D gene is named only where the DNA matches it firmly. Where a row states a size, it is once, few, many or the class of an expanded clone; other rows omit it.

size: NA
V: TRBV9
J: TRBJ1-1
D: NA
CDR3: CASSRLDTSPNTEAFF
DNA: TGTGCCAGCAGCCGGCTCGACACTAGCCCGAACACTGAAGCTTTCTTT

size: NA
V: TRBV6-5
J: TRBJ1-4
D: NA
CDR3: CASSRDRFNEKLFF
DNA: TGTGCCAGCAGCCGAGACAGATTTAATGAAAAACTGTTTTTT

size: few
V: TRBV9
J: TRBJ1-2
D: NA
CDR3: CASSVGTAPDGYTF
DNA: TGTGCCAGCAGCGTAGGAACAGCCCCCGATGGCTACACCTTC

size: NA
V: TRBV9
J: TRBJ1-4
D: NA
CDR3: CASSVGRSEKLFF
DNA: TGTGCCAGCAGCGTAGGGAGAAGTGAAAAACTGTTTTTT

size: NA
V: TRBV30
J: TRBJ2-7
D: NA
CDR3: CAWSVVNEQYF
DNA: TGTGCCTGGAGTGTAGTGAACGAGCAGTACTTC

size: NA
V: TRBV6-1
J: TRBJ1-1
D: NA
CDR3: CASSLQQGWTEAFF
DNA: TGTGCCAGCAGTCTACAACAGGGCTGGACTGAAGCTTTCTTT

size: once
V: TRBV6-5
J: TRBJ2-6
D: NA
CDR3: CASSYDSNSGANVLTF
DNA: TGTGCCAGCAGTTACGACAGCAACTCTGGGGCCAACGTCCTGACTTTC

size: NA
V: TRBV5-4
J: TRBJ1-1
D: NA
CDR3: CASSLEDSGAFF
DNA: TGTGCCAGCAGCTTGGAAGATTCGGGAGCTTTCTTT

size: NA
V: TRBV6-5
J: TRBJ2-7
D: TRBD1
CDR3: CASSYRQGYEQYF
DNA: TGTGCCAGCAGTTACAGACAGGGGTACGAGCAGTACTTC

size: NA
V: TRBV6-1
J: TRBJ2-7
D: NA
CDR3: CASSRTFYEQYF
DNA: TGTGCCAGCAGTCGGACCTTCTACGAGCAGTACTTC

size: NA
V: TRBV4-1
J: TRBJ2-7
D: NA
CDR3: CASSQVPNSYEQYF
DNA: TGCGCCAGCAGCCAAGTACCAAACTCCTACGAGCAGTACTTC

size: NA
V: TRBV28
J: TRBJ1-1
D: TRBD1
CDR3: CASSTPGQGARVTEAFF
DNA: TGTGCCAGCAGTACTCCGGGACAGGGGGCGCGGGTCACTGAAGCTTTCTTT

size: NA
V: TRBV5-1
J: TRBJ1-1
D: NA
CDR3: CASSLDGGVTFNTEAFF
DNA: TGCGCCAGCAGCTTGGACGGTGGGGTGACCTTCAACACTGAAGCTTTCTTT

size: NA
V: TRBV18
J: TRBJ1-3
D: TRBD1
CDR3: CASSPWGQKLSGNTIYF
DNA: TGTGCCAGCTCACCTTGGGGACAGAAGCTCTCTGGAAACACCATATATTTT

size: NA
V: TRBV19
J: TRBJ1-1
D: NA
CDR3: CASSIDRGLNTEAFF
DNA: TGTGCCAGTAGTATAGATCGCGGACTGAACACTGAAGCTTTCTTT

size: NA
V: TRBV9
J: TRBJ2-1
D: TRBD2
CDR3: CASSVGRGRANEQFF
DNA: TGTGCCAGCAGCGTTGGGCGCGGGAGGGCAAATGAGCAGTTCTTC

size: NA
V: TRBV2
J: TRBJ2-3
D: NA
CDR3: CASSEQETDTQYF
DNA: TGTGCCAGCAGTGAACAAGAGACAGATACGCAGTATTTT

size: NA
V: TRBV5-1
J: TRBJ1-2
D: NA
CDR3: CASSLGGQAYGYTF
DNA: TGCGCCAGCAGCTTGGGCGGGCAGGCCTATGGCTACACCTTC

size: NA
V: TRBV4-1
J: TRBJ1-1
D: NA
CDR3: CASSQAGAAGTEAFF
DNA: TGCGCCAGCAGCCAGGCAGGGGCCGCGGGGACTGAAGCTTTCTTT

size: NA
V: TRBV25-1
J: TRBJ1-1
D: NA
CDR3: CASSENHYTETFF
DNA: TGTGCCAGCAGTGAAAATCATTACACTGAAACTTTCTTT

size: NA
V: TRBV30
J: TRBJ1-6
D: NA
CDR3: CAWSGGGNSPLHF
DNA: TGTGCCTGGAGTGGAGGGGGTAATTCACCCCTCCACTTT

size: NA
V: TRBV29-1
J: TRBJ1-1
D: TRBD1
CDR3: CSAGQVNTEAFF
DNA: TGCAGCGCTGGACAGGTGAACACTGAAGCTTTCTTT